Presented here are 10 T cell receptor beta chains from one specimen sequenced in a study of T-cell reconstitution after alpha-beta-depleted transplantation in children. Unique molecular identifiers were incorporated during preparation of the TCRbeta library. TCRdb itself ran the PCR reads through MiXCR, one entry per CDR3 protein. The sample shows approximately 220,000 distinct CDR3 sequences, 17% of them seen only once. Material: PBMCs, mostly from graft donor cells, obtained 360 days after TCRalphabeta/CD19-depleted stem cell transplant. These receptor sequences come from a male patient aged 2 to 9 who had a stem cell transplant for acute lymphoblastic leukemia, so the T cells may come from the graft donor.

In DNA, the CDR3 is TGCAGCGTTGTGTCCAGATCCGACGAGCAGTACTTC. Translation: CSVVSRSDEQYF. The chain couples TRBV29-1 to TRBJ2-7; D gene uncertain. Per germline, CDR1 SQVTM and CDR2 ANQGSEA. V gave up 4 bases and J gave up 5 bases, with 12 bases separating them. The CDR3 contains 12 residues.

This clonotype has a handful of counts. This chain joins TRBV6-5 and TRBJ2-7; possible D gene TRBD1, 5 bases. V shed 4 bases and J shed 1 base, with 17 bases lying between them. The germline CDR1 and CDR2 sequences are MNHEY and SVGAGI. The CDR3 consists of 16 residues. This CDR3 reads CASSLQVGQPSYEQYF. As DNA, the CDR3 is TGTGCCAGCAGTTTACAAGTGGGGCAGCCTTCCTACGAGCAGTACTTC.

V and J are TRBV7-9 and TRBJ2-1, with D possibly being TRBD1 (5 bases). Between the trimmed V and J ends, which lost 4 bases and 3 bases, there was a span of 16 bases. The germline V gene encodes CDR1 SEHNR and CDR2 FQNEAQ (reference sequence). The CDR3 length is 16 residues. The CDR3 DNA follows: TGTGCCAGCAGCTCCCGGGTCAAGGGGATCTACAATGAGCAGTTCTTC. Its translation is CASSSRVKGIYNEQFF.

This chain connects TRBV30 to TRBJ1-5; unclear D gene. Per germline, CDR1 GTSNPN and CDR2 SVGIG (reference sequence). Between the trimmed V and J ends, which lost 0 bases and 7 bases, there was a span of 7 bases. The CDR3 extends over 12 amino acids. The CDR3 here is CAWSVEAQPQHF. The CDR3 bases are TGTGCCTGGAGTGTAGAGGCCCAGCCCCAGCATTTT.

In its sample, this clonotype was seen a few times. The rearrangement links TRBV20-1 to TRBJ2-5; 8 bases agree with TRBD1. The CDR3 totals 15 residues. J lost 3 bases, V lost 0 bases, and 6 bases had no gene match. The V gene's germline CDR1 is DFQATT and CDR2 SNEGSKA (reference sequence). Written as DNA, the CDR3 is TGCAGTGCTAGAGATTCGGACAGGGTCGAAGAGACCCAGTACTTC. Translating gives CSARDSDRVEETQYF.

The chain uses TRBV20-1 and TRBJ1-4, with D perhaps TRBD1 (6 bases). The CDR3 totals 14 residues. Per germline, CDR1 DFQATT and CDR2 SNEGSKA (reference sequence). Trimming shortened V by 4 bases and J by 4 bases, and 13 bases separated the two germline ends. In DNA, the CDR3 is TGCAGTGCTAAGGACAGTAATGTTAATGAAAAACTGTTTTTT. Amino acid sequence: CSAKDSNVNEKLFF.

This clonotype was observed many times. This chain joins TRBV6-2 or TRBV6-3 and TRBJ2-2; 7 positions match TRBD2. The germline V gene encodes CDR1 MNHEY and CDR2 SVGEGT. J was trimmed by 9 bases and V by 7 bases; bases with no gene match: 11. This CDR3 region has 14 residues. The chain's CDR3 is CASKQPTSFRELFF. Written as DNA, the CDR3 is TGTGCCAGCAAACAGCCGACTAGCTTCCGGGAGCTGTTTTTT.

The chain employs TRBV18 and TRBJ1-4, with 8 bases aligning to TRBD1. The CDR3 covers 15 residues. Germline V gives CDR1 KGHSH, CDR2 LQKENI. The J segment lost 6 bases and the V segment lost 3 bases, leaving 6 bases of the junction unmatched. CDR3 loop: CASSPPDRGHEKLFF. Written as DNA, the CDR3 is TGTGCCAGCTCACCTCCTGACAGGGGCCATGAAAAACTGTTTTTT.

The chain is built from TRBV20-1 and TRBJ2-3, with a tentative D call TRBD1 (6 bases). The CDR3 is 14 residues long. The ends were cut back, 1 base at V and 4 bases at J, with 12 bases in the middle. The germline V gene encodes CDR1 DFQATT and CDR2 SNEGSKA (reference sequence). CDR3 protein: CSARGQGYPDTQYF. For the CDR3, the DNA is TGCAGTGCTAGAGGCCAGGGGTACCCAGATACGCAGTATTTT.

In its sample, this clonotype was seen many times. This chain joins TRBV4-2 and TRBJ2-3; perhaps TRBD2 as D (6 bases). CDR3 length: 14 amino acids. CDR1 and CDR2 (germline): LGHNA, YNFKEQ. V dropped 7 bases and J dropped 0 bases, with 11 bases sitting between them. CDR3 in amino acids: CASTRGISTDTQYF. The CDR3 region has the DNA TGTGCCAGCACCCGGGGGATCAGCACAGATACGCAGTATTTT.